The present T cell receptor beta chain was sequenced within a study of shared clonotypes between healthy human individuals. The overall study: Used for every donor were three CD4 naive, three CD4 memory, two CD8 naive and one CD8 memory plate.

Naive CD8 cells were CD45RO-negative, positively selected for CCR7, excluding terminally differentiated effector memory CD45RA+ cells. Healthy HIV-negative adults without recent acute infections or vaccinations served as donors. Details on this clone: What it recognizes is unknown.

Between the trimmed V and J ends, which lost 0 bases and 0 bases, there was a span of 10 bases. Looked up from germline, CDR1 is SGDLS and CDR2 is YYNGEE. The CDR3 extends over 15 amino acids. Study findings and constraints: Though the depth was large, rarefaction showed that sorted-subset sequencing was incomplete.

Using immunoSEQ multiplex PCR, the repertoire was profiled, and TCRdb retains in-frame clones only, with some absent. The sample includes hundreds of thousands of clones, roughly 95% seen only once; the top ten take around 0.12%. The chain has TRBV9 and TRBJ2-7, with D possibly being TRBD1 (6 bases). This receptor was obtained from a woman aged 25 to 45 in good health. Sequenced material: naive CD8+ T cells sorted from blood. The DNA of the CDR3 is TGTGCCAGCAGCGTAGGGCAGGGGACCTCCTACGAGCAGTACTTC. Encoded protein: CASSVGQGTSYEQYF.